These 26 T cell receptor beta chains originate from one sample sequenced in a study of T cells in women clearing cervical HPV infection. Method: immunoSEQ multiplex PCR; TCRdb's copy keeps in-frame clones and lacks some. Recorded for this sample: roughly 48,000 clones. Source material: blood buffy coat. These receptors all come from a woman aged 18 to 75 with a cervical HPV16 infection that either progressed to CIN3+ or cleared (not recorded which).

Of note for this clone: The read finishes 3 residues shy of the CDR3 end, and the germline J gene is used to complete it. The rearrangement uses TRBV28 and TRBJ2-7; no firm D call. This CDR3 has 13 amino acids. The germline V gene encodes CDR1 MDHEN and CDR2 SYDVKM. With 4 bases removed from V and 1 base from J, the gap between germline ends came to 8 bases. CDR3 sequence: CASSYIRSYEQYF. Partial CDR3 DNA: TGTGCCAGCAGTTACATTCGATCCTACGAG.

Concerning this clone: The CDR3 end lies 3 residues beyond the end of the read and is filled in from the germline J gene. The rearrangement joins TRBV28 to TRBJ1-5; 7 bases map to TRBD1. The CDR3 consists of 14 residues. The J segment lost 0 bases and the V segment lost 6 bases, leaving 2 bases of the junction unmatched. Germline lookup yields CDR1 MDHEN and CDR2 SYDVKM. CDR3 DNA (partial): TGTGCCAGCAGAGGGACAGTTAGCAATCAGCCC. Residues: CASRGTVSNQP. In full, the CDR3 is CASRGTVSNQPQHF. The variable domain in full, with the rest retrieved from reference TRBV28 and TRBJ1-5, is DVKVTQSSRYLVKRTGEKVFLECVQDMDHENMFWYRQDPGLGLRLIYFSYDVKMKEKGDIPEGYSVSREKKERFSLILESASTNQTSMYLCASRGTVSNQPQHFGDGTRLSIL.

With respect to this clone: The CDR3 goes on 3 residues after the read ends, and that part is filled in from the germline J gene. The rearrangement links TRBV7-6 to TRBJ2-3; 7 bases fit TRBD2. V gave up 4 bases and J gave up 1 base; unmatched junction bases: 2. The CDR3 is 14 residues long. Germline V gene sequence: CDR1 SGHVS, CDR2 FNYEAQ. The CDR3 here is CASSSAGGTDTQYF. The part of the CDR3 DNA that was read is TGTGCCAGCAGCTCGGCGGGGGGCACAGATACG.

Regarding this clone: Read coverage stops 3 residues before the CDR3 terminus; the germline J gene supplies the remainder. J is TRBJ2-3 and V is TRBV7-9, with a weak D call TRBD1 (6 bases). This CDR3 region has 14 residues. CDR1 is SEHNR and CDR2 is FQNEAQ in the germline V gene (reference sequence). The germline V and J ends were trimmed by 6 bases and 2 bases, with 12 bases remaining between them. Partial CDR3 DNA: TGTGCCAGCAGTCAAGACAGGACCACAGATACG. Its protein product is CASSQDRTTDT. The entire CDR3 protein reads CASSQDRTTDTQYF.

As for this clone: The CDR3 extends 3 residues past the end of the read, so its final part is completed from the germline J gene. The rearrangement joins TRBV7-9 to TRBJ1-5, with 9 bases matching TRBD1. The trim removed 4 bases at V and 5 bases at J, leaving 6 bases unmatched. Germline CDR1 reads SEHNR; CDR2 reads FQNEAQ (reference sequence). This CDR3 has 15 amino acids. The part of the CDR3 DNA that was read is TGTGCCAGCAGCTGGGACAGGGAAAGGTATCAGCCC. Amino acid sequence: CASSWDRERYQP. The complete CDR3 protein is CASSWDRERYQPQHF.

The CDR3 reads CAWSRDRDSRRLTEAFF. The DNA read from the CDR3 is TGTGCCTGGAGTCGGGACAGGGATAGTCGACGGCTCACTGAA. The gene calls are TRBV30 and TRBJ1-1; TRBD1 matches 9 bases. Sequencing ends 3 residues short of the CDR3 end; the germline J gene provides the rest. Losses at the gene ends were 2 bases for V and 4 bases for J; bases not matched to a gene: 14. The CDR3 covers 17 residues. The germline CDR1 and CDR2 sequences are GTSNPN and SVGIG (reference sequence).

A note on this clone: Coverage ceases 3 residues before the CDR3 finishes, and the germline J gene fills in the end. The chain recombines TRBV6-4 with TRBJ1-2; D possibly corresponds to TRBD1 (5 bases). The CDR3 loop spans 14 amino acids. Per the germline V gene, CDR1 is MRHNA and CDR2 is SNTAGT. CDR3 sequence reads: CASSDSDSLKGYTF. Partial CDR3 DNA: TGTGCCAGCAGTGACTCTGACAGCTTGAAGGGC.

Details on this clone: The CDR3 is cut off 3 residues early in the read; its end comes from the germline J gene. The gene calls are TRBV5-4 and TRBJ2-1; 7 positions agree with TRBD2. The ends lost 7 bases at V and 1 base at J; junction bases unmatched: 11. This CDR3 contains 16 residues. CDR1 is SGHNT and CDR2 is YYREEE in the germline V gene (reference sequence). The covered CDR3 bases are TGTGCCAGCTCACCCCGGGGGGAGGGGTCCTACAATGAG. It encodes CASSPRGEGSYNE. In full, the CDR3 reads CASSPRGEGSYNEQFF.

This CDR3 is CASSDGLAGGQETQYF. CDR3 bases read: TGTGCCAGCAGTGATGGTCTAGCGGGAGGGCAAGAGACC. The chain links TRBV2 to TRBJ2-5, with TRBD2 matching over 12 bases. The CDR3 end falls 3 residues outside the read, so it is completed with the germline J gene. With V trimmed by 3 bases and J by 2 bases, 4 bases remained unmatched. Per germline, CDR1 SNHLY and CDR2 FYNNEI. The CDR3 is made up of 16 amino acids.

As concerns this clone: The read stops 3 residues short of the end of the CDR3; the missing end is completed from the germline J gene. The chain couples TRBV14 to TRBJ1-2; D remains ambiguous. The CDR3 is 15 residues long. The germline V gene encodes CDR1 SGHDN and CDR2 FVKESK. V was clipped by 0 bases and J by 4 bases, with 12 bases between them. CDR3 region: CASSQDVRRAYGYTF. The covered CDR3 bases are TGTGCCAGCAGCCAAGATGTCAGGAGGGCCTATGGC.

The part of the CDR3 DNA that was read is TGTGCCAGCAGTTTTTACAGTAATCAGCCC. Its translation is CASSFYSNQP. The complete CDR3 reads CASSFYSNQPQHF. The J gene is TRBJ1-5, the V gene TRBV7-2; D ambiguous. The read ends 3 residues before the CDR3 terminus; that terminus is restored from the germline J gene. V was shortened by 6 bases and J by 4 bases, with 10 bases between the two germline ends. CDR3 length: 13 amino acids. Germline CDR1 and CDR2: SGHTA and FQGNSA.

A remark on this clone: Sequencing ends 3 residues short of the CDR3 end; the germline J gene provides the rest. The J gene is TRBJ2-3, the V gene TRBV7-2; 7 positions match TRBD2. CDR1 is SGHTA and CDR2 is FQGNSA in the germline V gene. J gave up 5 bases and V 5 bases, and 10 bases lay outside the gene matches. This CDR3 contains 15 residues. CDR3 sequence: CASSPPWVAGDTQYF. CDR3 DNA, as far as it was read: TGTGCCAGCAGCCCACCCTGGGTAGCGGGAGATACG.

With respect to this clone: The read halts 3 residues ahead of the CDR3 end, with the missing end drawn from the germline J gene. The V and J genes are TRBV20-1 and TRBJ1-1; D not resolved. The V end lost 4 bases, the J end lost 7 bases, and 16 bases lay between the germline ends. The germline V gene has CDR1 DFQATT and CDR2 SNEGSKA (reference sequence). The CDR3 runs to 13 residues. The CDR3 protein is CSATSVDFGEAFF. The sequenced CDR3 bases are TGCAGTGCTACCTCCGTGGACTTTGGTGAA.

As regards this clone: The read ends 3 residues early relative to the CDR3; the germline J gene fills the gap. The chain links TRBV2 to TRBJ2-7, with 8 bases fitting TRBD2. Germline assignment: CDR1 SNHLY and CDR2 FYNNEI. V lost 2 bases and J lost 2; bases outside the gene matches: 2. The CDR3 extends over 14 amino acids. The sequenced part of the CDR3 DNA is TGTGCCAGCAGTGAACGGGGGGGGGCCTACGAG. Translation gives CASSERGGAYE. The whole CDR3 region reads CASSERGGAYEQYF. Using reference TRBV2 and TRBJ2-7 for the parts outside the CDR3, the full variable domain is EPEVTQTPSHQVTQMGQEVILRCVPISNHLYFYWYRQILGQKVEFLVSFYNNEISEKSEIFDDQFSVERPDGSNFTLKIRSTKLEDSAMYFCASSERGGAYEQYFGPGTRLTVT.

Remarks on this clone: The read is 3 residues too short to cover the CDR3 end, so that end is filled in from the germline J gene. The rearrangement joins TRBV6-2 or TRBV6-3 to TRBJ1-5; no reliable D call. This CDR3 comprises 14 residues. The germline V gene has CDR1 MNHEY and CDR2 SVGEGT. V was pared by 6 bases and J by 3 bases, with 12 bases between. This CDR3 is CASRDYRYNQPQHF. CDR3 DNA (partial): TGTGCCAGCAGGGATTACAGATACAATCAGCCC.

Note on this clone: The read stops 3 residues short of the end of the CDR3; the missing end is completed from the germline J gene. The rearrangement uses TRBV6-2 or TRBV6-3 and TRBJ1-5; 8 positions match TRBD1. The CDR3 consists of 15 residues. Germline V gives CDR1 MNHEY, CDR2 SVGEGT. Germline trimming cut 5 bases from V and 7 bases from J; bases unmatched to any gene: 10. The CDR3 reads CASSPHQGARQPQHF. CDR3 DNA, as far as it was read: TGTGCCAGCAGTCCCCATCAGGGGGCTAGGCAGCCC.

Comments on this clone: The read terminates 3 residues ahead of where the CDR3 ends, so the germline J gene completes it. The chain recombines TRBV20-1 with TRBJ2-3; 10 bases match TRBD2. This CDR3 has 18 amino acids. The germline gives CDR1 DFQATT, CDR2 SNEGSKA (reference sequence). Trimming removed 0 bases from V and 2 bases from J; junction bases left unmatched: 11. CDR3: CSARDPTGLAGVTDTQYF. Partial CDR3 DNA: TGCAGTGCTAGAGATCCCACAGGGCTAGCGGGAGTCACAGATACG.

As to this clone: The CDR3 extends 3 residues past the end of the read, so its final part is completed from the germline J gene. The rearrangement joins TRBV14 to TRBJ1-1; unclear D gene. The CDR3 has 14 amino acids. Germline V CDR1 and CDR2: SGHDN, FVKESK. The ends were cut back, 2 bases at V and 1 base at J, with 8 bases in the middle. Partial CDR3 DNA: TGTGCCAGCAGCCAACTGCCCGGGAACACTGAA. This translates into CASSQLPGNTE. The whole CDR3 protein is CASSQLPGNTEAFF.

To note about this clone: The CDR3 is cut off 3 residues early in the read; its end comes from the germline J gene. The genes are TRBV5-1 and TRBJ2-3, with D possibly matching TRBD2 (6 bases). The V end was cut by 7 bases, the J end by 2 bases, with 17 bases between. Germline CDR1 and CDR2: SGHRS and YFSETQ. The CDR3 is made up of 15 amino acids. CDR3 bases read: TGCGCCAGCGGAACGGGGGAGACCCACACAGATACG. Translating it yields CASGTGETHTDT. The entire CDR3 sequence reads CASGTGETHTDTQYF.

Regarding this clone: Relative to the germline gene, one junction end is altered; a read error may explain this. The CDR3 end falls 3 residues outside the read, so it is completed with the germline J gene. Other DNA sequences from this sample encode an identical CDR3 as well. The rearrangement links TRBV5-1 to TRBJ2-5; no reliable D call. The CDR3 length is 14 residues. CDR1 SGHRS and CDR2 YFSETQ come from the germline V gene. CDR3 sequence: CASSQGRYQETQYF. The sequenced part of the CDR3 DNA is TGCGCTAGCAGCCAAGGCAGGTACCAAGAGACC.

Comment on this clone: The observed sequence ends 3 residues before the CDR3 terminus, with the missing tail filled in from the germline J gene. This rearrangement joins TRBV20-1 to TRBJ2-7; 11 bases align to TRBD2. The CDR3 is made up of 14 amino acids. Germline V gene data show CDR1 as DFQATT and CDR2 as SNEGSKA (reference sequence). V gave up 5 bases and J gave up 6 bases; unmatched junction bases: 9. Incomplete CDR3 DNA: TGCAGTGCTTGTCCGGGACTAGCGGCTTGCGAG. Protein: CSACPGLAACE. The whole CDR3 protein is CSACPGLAACEQYF.

Notes on this clone: The observed sequence ends 3 residues before the CDR3 terminus, with the missing tail filled in from the germline J gene. The chain recombines TRBV28 with TRBJ1-5, with a possible D match to TRBD1 (5 bases). V was shortened by 5 bases and J by 0 bases, with 17 bases between the two germline ends. The CDR3 runs to 17 residues. Germline lookup yields CDR1 MDHEN and CDR2 SYDVKM. Here the CDR3 reads CASSPPRGGNSNQPQHF. Incomplete CDR3 DNA: TGTGCCAGCAGTCCCCCTAGGGGAGGGAATAGCAATCAGCCC.

CDR3 DNA, as far as it was read: TGTGCCAGTACCCATCTCGGGGCTAACTATGGC. It is translated as CASTHLGANYG. The whole CDR3 is CASTHLGANYGYTF. V is TRBV19 and J is TRBJ1-2; D is ambiguous. The read comes to an end 3 residues before the CDR3 does, leaving the germline J gene to fill in the end. V gave up 7 bases and J gave up 0 bases, with 12 bases separating them. CDR3 size: 14 residues. CDR1 is LNHDA, CDR2 SQIVND, per germline (reference sequence).

CDR3 DNA (partial): TGCGCCAGCAGCTTGTTGGGGGGTACGAACACCGGGGAG. It is translated as CASSLLGGTNTGE. The full CDR3 protein reads CASSLLGGTNTGELFF. The genes are TRBV5-1 and TRBJ2-2, with D perhaps matching TRBD2 (6 bases). The CDR3 end falls 3 residues outside the read, so it is completed with the germline J gene. Trimming removed 1 base from V and 0 bases from J, with 10 bases in between. CDR3 length equals 16 residues. Germline V CDR1 and CDR2: SGHRS, YFSETQ.

To note about this clone: The CDR3 end is not reached by the read, which stops 3 residues before it; the germline J gene fills it in. The V gene is TRBV10-3, the J gene TRBJ2-3; D might be TRBD1 (6 bases). The V end was cut by 0 bases, the J end by 3 bases, with 7 bases between. Germline V gene sequence: CDR1 ENHRY, CDR2 SYGVKD. This CDR3 has 14 amino acids. This CDR3 reads CAISESGATDTQYF. The CDR3 bases that were read are TGTGCCATCAGTGAGTCGGGGGCGACAGATACG.

Note on this clone: The CDR3 end is not reached by the read, which stops 3 residues before it; the germline J gene fills it in. The chain couples TRBV10-3 to TRBJ2-7, with 10 bases that match TRBD1. Trimming took 6 bases from V and 2 from J; bases not matched to a gene: 7. Germline loops: CDR1 ENHRY, CDR2 SYGVKD. The CDR3 extends over 15 amino acids. CDR3 residues: CAIRGTGTGAYEQYF. Incomplete CDR3 DNA: TGTGCCATCAGGGGCACCGGGACAGGGGCCTACGAG.